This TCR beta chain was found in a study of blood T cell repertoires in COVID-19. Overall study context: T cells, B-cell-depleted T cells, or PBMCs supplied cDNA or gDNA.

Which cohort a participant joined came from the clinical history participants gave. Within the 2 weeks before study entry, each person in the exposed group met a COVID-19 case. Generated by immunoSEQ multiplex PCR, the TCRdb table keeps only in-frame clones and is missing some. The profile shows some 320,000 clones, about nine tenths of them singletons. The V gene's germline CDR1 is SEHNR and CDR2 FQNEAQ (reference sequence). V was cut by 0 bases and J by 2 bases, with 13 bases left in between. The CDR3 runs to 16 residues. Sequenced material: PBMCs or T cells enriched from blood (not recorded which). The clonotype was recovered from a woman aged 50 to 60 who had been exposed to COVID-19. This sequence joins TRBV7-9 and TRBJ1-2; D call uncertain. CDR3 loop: CASSLAGPADNYGYTF. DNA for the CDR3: TGTGCCAGCAGCTTAGCTGGGCCGGCAGACAACTATGGCTACACCTTC.